This T cell receptor (beta chain) originates from a study of CD8 T cells in Susac syndrome. The multiple sclerosis controls comprised treatment-naive patients whose relapsing-remitting disease was stable or active. The CDR3 extends over 14 amino acids. Germline CDR1 is MNHEY and CDR2 is SMNVEV (reference sequence). Trimming pared 6 bases from V and 0 bases from J, leaving 12 bases between. Random hexamers served to reverse transcribe about 0.5 to 1 ug RNA. The CDR3 of TCR beta was amplified by immunoSEQ multiplex PCR across 54 Vbeta and 13 Jbeta. TCRdb re-derived calls from the immunoSEQ multiplex PCR reads in MiXCR, one entry per CDR3 protein. Found here are about 160,000 distinct CDR3 sequences, roughly 95% of them singletons; the top ten hold 0.09% to 0.1%.

This TCR came from a human donor with multiple sclerosis. The V call is TRBV27, the J call TRBJ2-7; the D gene is possibly TRBD1 (6 bases). Sequenced: CD4+ T cells from PBMCs. CDR3 loop: CASRQTRGSYEQYF. Here the CDR3 DNA reads TGTGCCAGCAGACAAACCAGGGGCTCCTACGAGCAGTACTTC.